Presented here are 14 T cell receptor beta chains from one specimen sequenced in a study of cytomegalovirus exposure and HLA in healthy donors. This table comes from immunoSEQ multiplex PCR, and its TCRdb copy is limited to in-frame clones, with some not included. The profile shows some 130,000 clones, 88% of them singletons. Sequencing was carried out using PBMCs. These receptors originate from a man younger than 40 in good health and CMV-seronegative.

V and J are TRBV25-1 and TRBJ2-2, with D tentatively TRBD2 (5 bases). Germline CDR1 and CDR2: MGHDK and SYGVNS. V lost 4 bases and J 4 bases, leaving 19 bases between the germline ends. The CDR3 loop spans 17 amino acids. The CDR3 loop reads CASSVTSEASGTGELFF. DNA for the CDR3: TGTGCCAGCAGTGTAACCTCGGAGGCCTCTGGCACCGGGGAGCTGTTTTTT.

The V gene is TRBV9, the J gene TRBJ1-5; D gene ambiguous. The germline V and J ends were trimmed by 0 bases and 9 bases, with 19 bases remaining between them. Germline values: CDR1 SGDLS, CDR2 YYNGEE. The CDR3 consists of 16 residues. Here the CDR3 reads CASSVDSDRPEGPQHF. The CDR3 nucleotides are TGTGCCAGCAGCGTAGACTCCGACCGACCGGAGGGGCCCCAGCATTTT.

This rearrangement joins TRBV19 to TRBJ2-7; tentatively, D is TRBD2 (6 bases). The CDR3 length is 15 residues. The germline V gene has CDR1 LNHDA and CDR2 SQIVND (reference sequence). Trimming stripped 5 bases from V and 4 bases from J, with 18 bases between. DNA for the CDR3: TGTGCCAGTAGTTTGGGAGGCCGAGGAGCTTACGAGCAGTACTTC. Translation gives CASSLGGRGAYEQYF.

V usage is TRBV11-2 and J usage is TRBJ2-7; 7 nucleotides agree with TRBD2. CDR1 is SGHAT, CDR2 FQNNGV, per germline. The CDR3 has 15 amino acids. The V segment lost 1 base and the J segment 3 bases; nucleotides outside the gene matches: 6. CDR3 DNA sequence: TGTGCCAGCAGCTTAGTTCGCGGGGGACTCTACGAGCAGTACTTC. Protein sequence: CASSLVRGGLYEQYF.

The J gene is TRBJ1-1, the V gene TRBV20-1; D call uncertain. Germline CDR1 is DFQATT and CDR2 is SNEGSKA (reference sequence). This CDR3 is built from 11 residues. The chain's CDR3 is CSPRTNTEAFF. The CDR3 bases are TGCAGCCCCCGAACAAACACTGAAGCTTTCTTT.

Only a few counts were recorded for this clone. CDR3: CASSIGATFGNTIYF. The CDR3 bases are TGTGCCAGTAGTATAGGAGCAACTTTTGGAAACACCATATATTTT. The chain couples TRBV19 to TRBJ1-3, with unresolved D. V was trimmed by 1 base and J by 3 bases, leaving 10 bases between them. This CDR3 is built from 15 residues. The germline V gene encodes CDR1 LNHDA and CDR2 SQIVND (reference sequence). Using reference TRBV19 and TRBJ1-3 for the parts outside the CDR3, the full variable domain is DGGITQSPKYLFRKEGQNVTLSCEQNLNHDAMYWYRQDPGQGLRLIYYSQIVNDFQKGDIAEGYSVSREKKESFPLTVTSAQKNPTAFYLCASSIGATFGNTIYFGEGSWLTVV.

This chain links TRBV7-2 with TRBJ1-1; tentatively, D is TRBD1 (6 bases). This CDR3 is 15 amino acids long. CDR1 is SGHTA, CDR2 FQGNSA, per germline. The ends were cut back, 2 bases at V and 12 bases at J, with 22 bases in the middle. The CDR3 loop reads CASSLLSLGQIGTFF. Written as DNA, the CDR3 is TGTGCCAGCAGCTTATTATCCCTAGGACAGATCGGGACTTTCTTT.

This sequence joins TRBV9 and TRBJ2-1; 7 positions agree with TRBD2. V lost 0 bases to trimming and J lost 3 bases; unmatched junction nucleotides: 3. Germline V gene sequence: CDR1 SGDLS, CDR2 YYNGEE. The CDR3 spans 15 residues. The CDR3, as DNA: TGTGCCAGCAGCGTAGTTAGGGAGGGCTACAATGAGCAGTTCTTC. It yields the protein CASSVVREGYNEQFF.

The V gene is TRBV18, the J gene TRBJ2-5; a possible D gene is TRBD2 (6 bases). This CDR3 is built from 16 residues. CDR1 and CDR2 from the germline V gene are KGHSH and LQKENI. The ends were cut back, 0 bases at V and 7 bases at J, with 18 bases in the middle. CDR3 DNA sequence: TGTGCCAGCTCACCACCTCTAATCGGAGAGGGAGGGACCCAGTACTTC. It codes for CASSPPLIGEGGTQYF.

The chain couples TRBV9 to TRBJ2-7; TRBD1 matches 7 bases. Germline loops: CDR1 SGDLS, CDR2 YYNGEE. V trimming: 4 bases; J trimming: 5 bases; junction bases outside the gene matches: 9. The CDR3 runs to 14 residues. CDR3 sequence: CASSPTGQNNEQYF. Written as DNA, the CDR3 is TGTGCCAGCAGCCCCACGGGACAGAACAACGAGCAGTACTTC.

The chain uses TRBV4-1 and TRBJ2-2, with TRBD1 as a possible D gene (6 bases). Trimming removed 4 bases at V and 5 bases at J, with 14 bases between. Looked up from germline, CDR1 is MGHRA and CDR2 is YSYEKL. The CDR3 contains 15 residues. The CDR3 DNA is TGCGCCAGCAGCCCGGGACACCGTGGGACCGGGGAGCTGTTTTTT. It is translated as CASSPGHRGTGELFF.

In this sample, this clone turned up once. The rearrangement uses TRBV6-6 and TRBJ1-1; TRBD1 matches 7 bases. CDR1 MNHNY and CDR2 SVGAGI come from the germline V gene (reference sequence). J lost 5 bases, V lost 5 bases, and 11 bases had no gene match. The CDR3 contains 15 residues. The DNA of the CDR3 is TGTGCCAGCAGTGATCGTAACAGGGGAGGTACTGAAGCTTTCTTT. It encodes CASSDRNRGGTEAFF.

The chain couples TRBV5-1 to TRBJ2-1; TRBD2 agrees at 9 bases. This CDR3 contains 18 residues. With 0 bases clipped from V and 7 bases from J, the junction kept 14 bases outside the gene matches. Germline CDR1 is SGHRS and CDR2 is YFSETQ. CDR3 protein: CASSLGLAGTSSRNEQFF. The CDR3 region has the DNA TGCGCCAGCAGCTTGGGGCTAGCGGGAACAAGTTCAAGAAATGAGCAGTTCTTC. Complete variable domain (other parts from reference TRBV5-1 and TRBJ2-1): KAGVTQTPRYLIKTRGQQVTLSCSPISGHRSVSWYQQTPGQGLQFLFEYFSETQRNKGNFPGRFSGRQFSNSRSEMNVSTLELGDSALYLCASSLGLAGTSSRNEQFFGPGTRLTVL.

The CDR3 nucleotides are TGTGCTAGTGGTTTAAGGATAGTAGGGCGACTAACAGATACGCAGTATTTT. Protein sequence: CASGLRIVGRLTDTQYF. V usage is TRBV12-5 and J usage is TRBJ2-3, with D perhaps TRBD2 (5 bases). Looked up from germline, CDR1 is LGHNT and CDR2 is FRNRAP. V was cut by 3 bases and J by 3 bases, with 19 bases left in between. The CDR3 sequence is 17 residues long. Filled out from reference TRBV12-5 and TRBJ2-3, the complete variable domain reads DARVTQTPRHKVTEMGQEVTMRCQPILGHNTVFWYRQTMMQGLELLAYFRNRAPLDDSGMPKDRFSAEMPDATLATLKIQPSEPRDSAVYFCASGLRIVGRLTDTQYFGPGTRLTVL.